This record concerns one TCR beta chain sequence. V gave up 3 bases and J gave up 2 bases; unmatched junction bases: 14. CDR1 SGDLS and CDR2 YYNGEE come from the germline V gene. The CDR3 has 19 residues. The data originate from a study of technical replicates of blood from four donors. TCRdb's table, derived via immunoSEQ multiplex PCR, lists solely in-frame clones and lacks some. This sample has approximately 76,000 clones; around 97% occur once, and the top ten carry less than 0.2%. The clonotype was recovered from a human donor in good health. Sequencing was carried out using T cells isolated from PBMCs. The rearrangement links TRBV9 to TRBJ2-6; TRBD2 agrees at 7 bases. CDR3: CASSGEGSRGVAGANVLTF. The CDR3, as DNA: TGTGCCAGCAGCGGAGAGGGGAGCCGGGGGGTTGCTGGGGCCAACGTCCTGACTTTC.